These 25 T cell receptor beta chains were sequenced from one sample in a study of blood T cell repertoires in COVID-19. Only in-frame clones appear in the TCRdb table, and some are missing; sequencing was by immunoSEQ multiplex PCR. The table shows around 260,000 clones, with approximately 92% occurring only once. The specimen was PBMCs or T cells enriched from blood (not recorded which). Source of these receptors: a woman in her 30s who had recovered from COVID-19.

This chain joins TRBV4-3 and TRBJ2-7; D unclear. Deletions cut 0 bases from V and 1 base from J, with 10 bases between. CDR1 is LGHNA and CDR2 is YSLEER in the germline V gene. The CDR3 spans 15 residues. The CDR3 loop reads CASSQDPRASYEQYF. The CDR3 DNA follows: TGCGCCAGCAGCCAAGATCCCCGCGCATCCTACGAGCAGTACTTC.

As to this clone: Other DNA sequences from this sample encode an identical CDR3 as well. V and J are TRBV18 and TRBJ1-5; 10 nucleotides match TRBD1. V gave up 3 bases and J gave up 4 bases; unmatched junction bases: 0. CDR3 length: 14 residues. Germline V gives CDR1 KGHSH, CDR2 LQKENI. The CDR3 DNA follows: TGTGCCAGCTCACCGGGACAGGGGAATCAGCCCCAGCATTTT. Translation: CASSPGQGNQPQHF.

This rearrangement joins TRBV4-1 to TRBJ2-7, with 7 bases aligning to TRBD2. The CDR3 spans 14 residues. J gave up 7 bases and V 1 base, and 7 bases lay outside the gene matches. Germline CDR1 is MGHRA and CDR2 is YSYEKL. CDR3 in DNA: TGCGCCAGCAGCCAAGGGCTAGCGGTAGGGGAGCAGTACTTC. Amino acid sequence: CASSQGLAVGEQYF.

The chain recombines TRBV6-2 or TRBV6-3 with TRBJ2-3; 14 bases fit TRBD2. CDR3 length: 17 residues. Germline CDR1 reads MNHEY; CDR2 reads SVGEGT. The junction had 7 bases not matched to a gene; V was cut back by 6 bases and J by 2 bases. As DNA, the CDR3 is TGTGCCAGCAGCCCCGGACTAGCGGGAGGTTACACAGATACGCAGTATTTT. Protein: CASSPGLAGGYTDTQYF.

The gene calls are TRBV6-2 or TRBV6-3 and TRBJ2-4; TRBD1 matches 7 bases. Germline CDR1 and CDR2: MNHEY and SVGEGT. The CDR3 is made up of 15 amino acids. V shed 0 bases, J shed 8 bases, and the junction held 7 bases outside the gene matches. For the CDR3, the DNA is TGTGCCAGCAGTTACTCAGGGGGCAACCTGGACATTCAGTACTTC. Protein product: CASSYSGGNLDIQYF.

The rearrangement uses TRBV15 and TRBJ2-1, with 9 bases fitting TRBD2. V gave up 8 bases and J gave up 3 bases; unmatched junction bases: 8. The germline V gene has CDR1 LNHNV and CDR2 YYDKDF (reference sequence). This CDR3 region has 15 residues. CDR3 protein: CATHIAGAIYNEQFF. The CDR3 nucleotides read TGTGCCACCCACATAGCGGGAGCCATCTACAATGAGCAGTTCTTC.

The rearrangement uses TRBV24-1 and TRBJ2-3; tentatively, D is TRBD1 (7 bases). There are 15 residues in the CDR3. Per germline, CDR1 KGHDR and CDR2 SFDVKD. V was clipped by 4 bases and J by 4 bases, with 14 bases between them. CDR3 in amino acids: CATSEEGAGPDTQYF. CDR3 nucleotides: TGTGCCACCAGTGAGGAGGGGGCAGGGCCAGATACGCAGTATTTT.

V gene TRBV6-2 or TRBV6-3 combines with J gene TRBJ1-5; TRBD1 agrees at 7 bases. The V gene's germline CDR1 is MNHEY and CDR2 SVGEGT. The CDR3 runs 16 residues. After removal of 1 base from V and 5 bases from J, the junction contained 8 bases not matched to a gene. CDR3 bases: TGTGCCAGCAGTTACTTCGCCGACAGGGAGTATCAGCCCCAGCATTTT. Translating it yields CASSYFADREYQPQHF.

The chain employs TRBV6-5 and TRBJ1-3; D is undetermined. Germline CDR1 MNHEY, CDR2 SVGAGI. The CDR3 spans 15 residues. V was trimmed by 6 bases and J by 0 bases, leaving 12 bases between them. This chain's CDR3 is CASRVGVSSGNTIYF. CDR3 sequence (DNA): TGTGCCAGCAGAGTCGGGGTATCCTCTGGAAACACCATATATTTT.

J is TRBJ1-1 and V is TRBV4-2; TRBD1 matches at 9 bases. The ends lost 4 bases at V and 1 base at J; junction bases unmatched: 1. The CDR3 contains 14 residues. Germline V lookup: CDR1 LGHNA, CDR2 YNFKEQ. CDR3 loop: CASSLGQGNTEAFF. The CDR3 nucleotides are TGTGCCAGCAGCCTGGGACAGGGGAACACTGAAGCTTTCTTT.

The CDR3 region has the DNA TGCGCCAGCAGCTCACAGGGGGTAGGCTATGGCTACACCTTC. Translating gives CASSSQGVGYGYTF. The chain carries TRBV5-1 and TRBJ1-2; 8 bases agree with TRBD1. Germline CDR1 reads SGHRS; CDR2 reads YFSETQ. CDR3 length: 14 residues. V trimming: 3 bases; J trimming: 4 bases; junction bases outside the gene matches: 5.

This sequence joins TRBV27 and TRBJ2-7; TRBD2 matches at 14 bases. The CDR3 is 17 residues long. Germline CDR1 MNHEY, CDR2 SMNVEV (reference sequence). V lost 4 bases and J lost 0; bases outside the gene matches: 5. CDR3 loop: CASSSRLAGGSSYEQYF. The CDR3 region has the DNA TGTGCCAGCAGTTCTCGACTAGCGGGAGGGAGCTCCTACGAGCAGTACTTC.

This chain connects TRBV5-6 to TRBJ2-7, with TRBD2 matching over 7 bases. J was trimmed by 7 bases and V by 4 bases; bases with no gene match: 11. CDR1 is SGHDT and CDR2 is YYEEEE in the germline V gene. This CDR3 has 14 residues. The CDR3 region has the DNA TGTGCCAGCAGCCCGGTGGGGGGAGCGGGGGAGCAGTACTTC. As protein: CASSPVGGAGEQYF.

This clone turned up a few times. The rearrangement links TRBV5-1 to TRBJ2-7, with D perhaps TRBD1 (6 bases). CDR3 length: 12 residues. Between the trimmed V and J ends, which lost 4 bases and 7 bases, there was a span of 12 bases. Germline V CDR1 and CDR2: SGHRS, YFSETQ. CDR3 protein: CASSLNREEQYF. CDR3 DNA: TGCGCCAGCAGCCTCAACAGGGAAGAGCAGTACTTC.

The chain couples TRBV6-6 to TRBJ1-5; no clear D gene. Trimming pared 5 bases from V and 2 bases from J, leaving 19 bases between. Germline CDR1 MNHNY, CDR2 SVGAGI (reference sequence). The CDR3 length is 17 residues. CDR3 DNA sequence: TGTGCCAGCAGTCGAGGGCCCCACGGGAGTGGCAATCAGCCCCAGCATTTT. Translated, it gives CASSRGPHGSGNQPQHF.

J is TRBJ2-5 and V is TRBV18; TRBD1 is a possible D gene (5 bases). The CDR3 contains 13 residues. CDR1 and CDR2 (germline): KGHSH, LQKENI. V was clipped by 0 bases and J by 5 bases, with 7 bases between them. The CDR3 loop is CASSPPGVETQYF. The CDR3 DNA sequence: TGTGCCAGCTCACCACCAGGGGTGGAGACCCAGTACTTC.

In DNA form, the CDR3 reads TGTGCCAGCAGCTTTAGCGCCGATCAGCCCCAGCATTTT. The encoded protein is CASSFSADQPQHF. The chain joins TRBV7-3 to TRBJ1-5, with D hard to call. Germline CDR1 reads SGHTA; CDR2 reads FQGTGA. This CDR3 spans 13 amino acids. Trimming left V 3 bases short and J 5 bases short, with 8 bases between.

This chain links TRBV9 with TRBJ2-3, with D possibly TRBD2 on 6 matching bases. The CDR3 runs to 15 residues. Looked up from germline, CDR1 is SGDLS and CDR2 is YYNGEE. With 0 bases removed from V and 1 base from J, the gap between germline ends came to 9 bases. This CDR3 reads CASSVAQRGTDTQYF. The CDR3 DNA follows: TGTGCCAGCAGCGTAGCCCAGCGGGGCACAGATACGCAGTATTTT.

This sequence joins TRBV6-5 and TRBJ2-2; TRBD2 matches at 7 bases. V shed 6 bases, J shed 6 bases, and the junction held 4 bases outside the gene matches. CDR1 is MNHEY, CDR2 SVGAGI, per germline. The CDR3 runs 13 residues. The CDR3 DNA follows: TGTGCCAGCAGAACCGCGGGGGCCGGGGAGCTGTTTTTT. Translation gives CASRTAGAGELFF.

V gene TRBV2 combines with J gene TRBJ2-7, with 7 positions matching TRBD1. Looked up from germline, CDR1 is SNHLY and CDR2 is FYNNEI. J was trimmed by 3 bases and V by 4 bases; bases with no gene match: 9. The CDR3 contains 15 residues. The CDR3 reads CASSVERGQNYEQYF. The CDR3 nucleotides are TGTGCCAGCAGTGTAGAGAGGGGGCAAAACTACGAGCAGTACTTC.

This chain uses TRBV6-2 or TRBV6-3 with TRBJ2-5; 13 nucleotides agree with TRBD2. There are 17 residues in the CDR3. The germline V gene encodes CDR1 MNHEY and CDR2 SVGEGT. Trimming removed 3 bases from V and 5 bases from J; junction bases left unmatched: 9. The CDR3 nucleotides are TGTGCCAGCAGTTATTCTCGGACTAGCGGGAGTCGGGAGACCCAGTACTTC. It codes for CASSYSRTSGSRETQYF.

In regard to this clone: Different DNA sequences within this sample yield the same CDR3. The chain uses TRBV10-3 and TRBJ2-3; no reliable D call. Germline loops: CDR1 ENHRY, CDR2 SYGVKD. V was cut by 8 bases and J by 3 bases, with 15 bases left in between. CDR3 length: 14 residues. The CDR3 loop is CAIGVSDPTDTQYF. In DNA, the CDR3 is TGTGCCATCGGTGTGAGCGACCCAACAGATACGCAGTATTTT.

The CDR3 region has the DNA TGTGCCAGCAGTGAATGGACAGGGGCAAGCAATGAGCAGTTCTTC. This codes for CASSEWTGASNEQFF. The V call is TRBV6-1, the J call TRBJ2-1; the match to TRBD1 covers 9 bases. Germline values: CDR1 MNHNS, CDR2 SASEGT. This CDR3 is built from 15 residues. The V segment lost 2 bases and the J segment 6 bases; nucleotides outside the gene matches: 5.

This chain connects TRBV28 to TRBJ1-2; 7 nucleotides align to TRBD1. Germline V gene data show CDR1 as MDHEN and CDR2 as SYDVKM. This CDR3 has 15 amino acids. With V trimmed by 4 bases and J by 7 bases, 12 bases remained unmatched. This CDR3 is CASSSAGTEPPGYTF. The CDR3 DNA reads TGTGCCAGCAGTTCCGCCGGGACAGAACCTCCTGGCTACACCTTC.

The chain employs TRBV5-4 and TRBJ2-7; D might be TRBD2 (6 bases). V was cut by 1 base and J by 6 bases, with 14 bases left in between. This CDR3 contains 14 residues. Germline lookup yields CDR1 SGHNT and CDR2 YYREEE (reference sequence). CDR3 nucleotides: TGTGCCAGCAGCTTGTTTCTGAGCGGGCGCGAGCAGTACTTC. Protein: CASSLFLSGREQYF.